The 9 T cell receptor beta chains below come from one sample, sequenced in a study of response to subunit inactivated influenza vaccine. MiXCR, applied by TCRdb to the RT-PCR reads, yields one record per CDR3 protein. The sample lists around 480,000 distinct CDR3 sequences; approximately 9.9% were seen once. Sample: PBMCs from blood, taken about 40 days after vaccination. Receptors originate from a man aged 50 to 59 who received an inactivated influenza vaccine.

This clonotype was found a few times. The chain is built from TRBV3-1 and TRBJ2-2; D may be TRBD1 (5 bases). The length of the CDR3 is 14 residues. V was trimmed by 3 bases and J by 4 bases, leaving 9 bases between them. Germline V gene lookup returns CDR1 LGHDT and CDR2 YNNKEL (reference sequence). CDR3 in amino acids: CASSQGPGTGELFF. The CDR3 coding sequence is TGTGCCAGCAGCCAGGGGCCGGGCACCGGGGAGCTGTTTTTT. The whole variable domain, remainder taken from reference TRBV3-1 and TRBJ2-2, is DTAVSQTPKYLVTQMGNDKSIKCEQNLGHDTMYWYKQDSKKFLKIMFSYNNKELIINETVPNRFSPKSPDKAHLNLHINSLELGDSAVYFCASSQGPGTGELFFGEGSRLTVL.

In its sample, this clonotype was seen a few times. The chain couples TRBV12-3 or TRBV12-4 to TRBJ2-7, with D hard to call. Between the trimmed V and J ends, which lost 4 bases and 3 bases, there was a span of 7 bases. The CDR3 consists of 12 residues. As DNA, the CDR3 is TGTGCCAGCAGTTCGGACCACTACGAGCAGTACTTC. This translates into CASSSDHYEQYF.

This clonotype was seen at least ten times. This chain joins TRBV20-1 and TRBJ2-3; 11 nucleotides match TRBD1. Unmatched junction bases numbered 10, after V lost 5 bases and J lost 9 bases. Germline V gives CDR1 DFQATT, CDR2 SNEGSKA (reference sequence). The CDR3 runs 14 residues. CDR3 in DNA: TGCAGTGCTGACCACGGACAGGGGGCCCAAACGCAGTATTTT. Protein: CSADHGQGAQTQYF.

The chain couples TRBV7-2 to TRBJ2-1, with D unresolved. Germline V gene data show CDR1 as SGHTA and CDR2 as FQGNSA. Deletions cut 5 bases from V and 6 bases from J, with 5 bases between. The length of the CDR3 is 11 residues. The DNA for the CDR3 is TGTGCCAGCAGCCCAGTCAATGAGCAGTTCTTC. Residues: CASSPVNEQFF.

The CDR3 coding sequence is TGTGCCAGTAGCCGGGACATCTCTCGAATCTATGAGCAGTTCTTC. Protein: CASSRDISRIYEQFF. This rearrangement joins TRBV19 to TRBJ2-1, with a weak D call TRBD1 (6 bases). CDR3 length equals 15 residues. Germline CDR1 LNHDA, CDR2 SQIVND (reference sequence). V was cut by 6 bases and J by 8 bases, with 20 bases left in between.

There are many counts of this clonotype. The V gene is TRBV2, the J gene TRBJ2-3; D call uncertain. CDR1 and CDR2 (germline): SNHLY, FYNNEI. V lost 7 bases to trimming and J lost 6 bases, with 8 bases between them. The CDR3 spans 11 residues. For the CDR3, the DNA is TGTGCCAGCACTCGCGGTGATACGCAGTATTTT. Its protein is CASTRGDTQYF.

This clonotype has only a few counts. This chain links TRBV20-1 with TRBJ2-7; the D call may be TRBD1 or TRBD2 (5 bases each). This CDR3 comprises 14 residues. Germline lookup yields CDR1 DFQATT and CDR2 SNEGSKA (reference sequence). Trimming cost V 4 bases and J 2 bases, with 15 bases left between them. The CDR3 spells CSAKTPWGTYEQYF. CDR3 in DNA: TGCAGTGCTAAGACGCCCTGGGGGACCTACGAGCAGTACTTC.

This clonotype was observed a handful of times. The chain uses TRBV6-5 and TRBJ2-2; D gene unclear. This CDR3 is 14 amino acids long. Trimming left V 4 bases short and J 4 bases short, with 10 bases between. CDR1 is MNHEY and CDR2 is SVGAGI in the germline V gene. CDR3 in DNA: TGTGCCAGCAGTTTTTTCGCCGGCACCGGGGAGCTGTTTTTT. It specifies CASSFFAGTGELFF.

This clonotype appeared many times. CDR3 region: CSAGSSRGSTDTQYF. As DNA, the CDR3 is TGCAGTGCTGGGTCCTCGCGGGGGAGCACAGATACGCAGTATTTT. The chain carries TRBV20-1 and TRBJ2-3, with TRBD2 matching 7 bases. J was trimmed by 0 bases and V by 5 bases; bases with no gene match: 8. This CDR3 has 15 residues. Per germline, CDR1 DFQATT and CDR2 SNEGSKA (reference sequence).